A selection of T cell receptor beta chains follows, all from one sample in a study of PD-L1 blockade in urothelial cancer. The table came from immunoSEQ multiplex PCR; TCRdb's copy has only in-frame clones and leaves some out. Here the sample spans tens of thousands of clones, roughly four fifths being singletons. Source: PBMCs, taken around atezolizumab (anti-PD-L1) treatment. These receptors were obtained from a man aged 70 or older with urothelial cancer. CDR3s include the opening cysteine and the closing phenylalanine or tryptophan. D genes are given only for firm matches. Clone size appears in some rows only: once, few, many, or a class for an expanded clone.

size: -
D: TRBD2
V: TRBV14
J: TRBJ2-5
DNA: TGTGCCAGCAGCGGCCGACTAGCGGGACCTCAAGAGACCCAGTACTTC
CDR3: CASSGRLAGPQETQYF

size: -
D: TRBD2
V: TRBV5-6
J: TRBJ2-7
DNA: TGTGCCAGCAACCCCGGGGGGTACAGCTCCTACGAGCAGTACTTC
CDR3: CASNPGGYSSYEQYF

size: -
D: -
V: TRBV27
J: TRBJ2-3
DNA: TGTGCCAGCAGTTTATCGGGGCTTAGCACAGATACGCAGTATTTT
CDR3: CASSLSGLSTDTQYF

size: -
D: -
V: TRBV5-6
J: TRBJ1-3
DNA: TGTGCCAGCAGCCCCGAAACGAGGAGAGCTGACTCTGGAAACACCATATATTTT
CDR3: CASSPETRRADSGNTIYF

size: -
D: -
V: TRBV5-1
J: TRBJ1-5
DNA: TGCGCCAGCAGCTTGTCGTCAGGGAACACTCAGCCCCAGCATTTT
CDR3: CASSLSSGNTQPQHF

size: -
D: TRBD2
V: TRBV4-1
J: TRBJ2-1
DNA: TGCGCCAGCAGCCAAGAATGGATGGGCGGGAGGGTCGATCTTGGAGACAATGAGCAGTTCTTC
CDR3: CASSQEWMGGRVDLGDNEQFF

size: -
D: TRBD1
V: TRBV7-9
J: TRBJ2-7
DNA: TGTGCCAGCAGCTTCCTCCCGGGACAGGGCTCCTACGAGCAGTACTTC
CDR3: CASSFLPGQGSYEQYF

size: few
D: -
V: TRBV30
J: TRBJ1-5
DNA: TGTGCCTGGAGTCGGCAGGTCGGTGGCAATCAGCCCCAGCATTTT
CDR3: CAWSRQVGGNQPQHF

size: -
D: TRBD1
V: TRBV7-2
J: TRBJ2-3
DNA: TGTGCCAGCAGCTTTGGACAGGGTTCAGATACGCAGTATTTT
CDR3: CASSFGQGSDTQYF

size: once
D: -
V: TRBV29-1
J: TRBJ1-1
DNA: TGCAGCGTTGTTGGGGGGGAAAGTATGAACACTGAAGCTTTCTTT
CDR3: CSVVGGESMNTEAFF

size: -
D: TRBD2
V: TRBV15
J: TRBJ2-1
DNA: TGTGCCACCAGCACTTCACGGGCGGGAGTGGGCAATGAGCAGTTCTTC
CDR3: CATSTSRAGVGNEQFF